These T cell receptor beta chains were read from a single sample in a study of blood T cells in healthy people across ages. TCRdb ran MiXCR on the 5' RACE reads and lists one entry per CDR3 protein. The sample includes a few hundred thousand distinct CDR3 sequences, about 28% seen only once; the top ten take approximately 3.6%. These data were likewise used in another study, on T cells of mothers and their children.

The specimen sequenced was blood. The receptors originated from a boy aged 2-15 years in good health. The CDR3 runs from the conserved cysteine through the conserved F or W. D genes are given only for firm matches. Expanded clones are given a class, and other clones once, few, many or no size at all.

V,length,D,J,size,CDR3,DNA
TRBV3-1,14,.,TRBJ1-5,few,CASSPQGNKQPQHF,TGTGCCAGCAGCCCGCAGGGTAATAAGCAGCCCCAGCATTTT
TRBV30,15,TRBD2,TRBJ2-2,.,CAWSVSGSDTGELFF,TGTGCCTGGAGTGTTAGCGGGAGTGACACCGGGGAGCTGTTTTTT
TRBV7-2,15,.,TRBJ2-5,.,CASSGEWGTQETQYF,TGTGCCAGCAGCGGAGAATGGGGGACCCAAGAGACCCAGTACTTC
TRBV6-1,13,.,TRBJ1-2,.,CASSITGIDGYTF,TGTGCCAGCAGTATAACAGGGATCGATGGCTACACCTTC
TRBV6-4,15,TRBD2,TRBJ2-3,.,CASIRTSGIDYTQYF,TGTGCCAGCATCCGGACTAGCGGGATTGACTATACGCAGTATTTT
TRBV5-1,15,.,TRBJ2-2,.,CASSLASANTGELFF,TGCGCCAGCAGCTTGGCTAGCGCGAACACCGGGGAGCTGTTTTTT
TRBV29-1,18,.,TRBJ2-3,.,CSVHRRKTFEYSTDTQYF,TGCAGCGTTCATCGGAGGAAGACGTTCGAGTATAGCACAGATACGCAGTATTTT
TRBV7-2,15,TRBD2,TRBJ2-7,.,CASSLGGSGNDEQYF,TGTGCCAGCAGCTTAGGGGGTAGCGGGAACGACGAGCAGTACTTC
TRBV20-1,12,.,TRBJ1-2,.,CSARDKAYGYTF,TGCAGTGCTAGAGACAAGGCATATGGCTACACCTTC
TRBV19,14,.,TRBJ2-2,.,CASKEGKFIGELFF,TGTGCCAGTAAGGAGGGAAAATTTATCGGGGAGCTGTTTTTT
TRBV20-1,15,.,TRBJ1-5,.,CSARDRRRGDQPQHF,TGCAGTGCTAGAGATCGGCGGAGGGGTGATCAGCCCCAGCATTTT
TRBV10-2,16,TRBD2,TRBJ2-3,once,CASRDVFAGGADTQYF,TGCGCCAGCAGGGACGTTTTTGCGGGGGGCGCAGATACGCAGTATTTT
TRBV6-1,11,.,TRBJ2-1,.,CASRFQGEQFF,TGTGCCAGCAGGTTCCAGGGTGAGCAGTTCTTC
TRBV20-1,18,TRBD2,TRBJ2-4,.,CSAGGPGLAGAGKNIQYF,TGCAGTGCTGGGGGACCGGGACTAGCGGGAGCGGGCAAAAACATTCAGTACTTC
TRBV4-3,16,TRBD2,TRBJ2-3,many,CASSQDLAGGPDTQYF,TGCGCCAGCAGCCAAGATCTAGCGGGGGGCCCAGATACGCAGTATTTT
TRBV5-1,16,.,TRBJ2-5,few,CASSGYGATAVETQYF,TGCGCCAGCAGCGGATACGGTGCGACTGCCGTGGAGACCCAGTACTTC
TRBV7-2,17,.,TRBJ1-1,few,CASSLRQVQPMNTEAFF,TGTGCCAGCAGCTTACGCCAGGTACAGCCCATGAACACTGAAGCTTTCTTT
TRBV10-2,17,.,TRBJ1-4,.,CASSESSGKATNEKLFF,TGCGCCAGCAGTGAGTCATCAGGAAAAGCAACTAATGAAAAACTGTTTTTT
TRBV5-1,15,.,TRBJ2-5,.,CASSSAVSGAETQYF,TGCGCCAGCAGCTCGGCGGTCTCCGGAGCAGAGACCCAGTACTTC
TRBV5-1,14,.,TRBJ2-3,.,CASSLEAFTDTQYF,TGCGCCAGCAGCTTGGAGGCCTTCACAGATACGCAGTATTTT